The T cell receptor beta chain described here comes from a study of T cells in Graves' hyperthyroidism and ophthalmopathy. General observations from the study: Peripheral blood also featured most of the thyroid clonotypes expanded above 0.001.

Amplification targeted TCR beta CDR3 regions from RNA transcripts. The TCR CDR3 first-round RT-PCR relied on the HTBI primer set. TCRdb fed the multiplex PCR reads into MiXCR, producing one record per CDR3 protein. The sample consists of under 400,000 distinct CDR3 sequences, 11% to 15% of them appearing once. The ends were cut back, 4 bases at V and 8 bases at J, with 16 bases in the middle. Germline CDR1 is MGHRA and CDR2 is YSYEKL. CDR3 length: 14 amino acids. This clonotype has just a few counts. Its antigen is currently unknown. The hyperthyroidism was newly diagnosed and had lasted under 2 months; the patients were aged 18 to 65. The source of the PBMCs was 9.5 to 10 ml of fresh peripheral blood.

The V gene is TRBV4-1, the J gene TRBJ2-3, with a possible D match to TRBD2 (5 bases). Sequenced input: blood. The clonotype originates from a woman aged 55-75 years with Graves' hyperthyroidism. The CDR3 DNA reads as TGCGCCAGCAGCCCTCGGACTGAGAAGGCTACGCAGTATTTT. The encoded protein is CASSPRTEKATQYF.